Shown below are 16 T cell receptor beta chains from a single sample sequenced in a study of blood T cells in healthy people across ages. Next came a second PCR, run for 7 to 11 cycles, which used a sample-barcoded 5' primer along with a J-beta primer mix. TCRdb analysed the 5' RACE reads with MiXCR anew, one entry per CDR3 protein. The sample yields hundreds of thousands of distinct CDR3 sequences, less than 80% seen once. What was sequenced was blood. The receptors were gathered from a man aged 30 to 39 in good health.

This chain connects TRBV9 to TRBJ2-6, with a weak D call TRBD1 (5 bases). Germline V lookup: CDR1 SGDLS, CDR2 YYNGEE. V lost 4 bases to trimming and J lost 6 bases, with 14 bases between them. The CDR3 consists of 15 residues. CDR3 protein: CASSKAGYVANVLTF. CDR3 nucleotide sequence: TGTGCCAGCAGCAAAGCAGGGTACGTGGCCAACGTCCTGACTTTC.

This clonotype appeared a few times. The CDR3 nucleotides read TGTGCCAGCAATCCGACAGGTGTCTCCTACAATGAGCAGTTCTTC. As protein: CASNPTGVSYNEQFF. This chain connects TRBV6-2 or TRBV6-3 to TRBJ2-1, with a weak D call TRBD1 (6 bases). The germline V gene encodes CDR1 MNHEY and CDR2 SVGEGT. The CDR3 totals 15 residues. V was clipped by 7 bases and J by 0 bases, with 13 bases between them.

The rearrangement joins TRBV6-6 to TRBJ2-5; 13 bases line up with TRBD2. The CDR3 covers 15 residues. Germline CDR1 MNHNY, CDR2 SVGAGI (reference sequence). V gave up 5 bases and J gave up 7 bases; unmatched junction bases: 7. The CDR3 nucleotides are TGTGCCAGCAGTGGGACTAGCGGGGCCCTCGGGACCCAGTACTTC. It codes for CASSGTSGALGTQYF.

This clonotype has a handful of counts. As DNA, the CDR3 is TGTGCCAGCAGCCTAGGGACAGTAGATACGCAGTATTTT. It translates to CASSLGTVDTQYF. The chain is built from TRBV7-3 and TRBJ2-3, with 7 nucleotides matching TRBD1. CDR1 and CDR2 (germline): SGHTA, FQGTGA. This CDR3 contains 13 residues. Trimming cost V 5 bases and J 5 bases; bases outside gene matches: 4.

The chain recombines TRBV5-1 with TRBJ2-1, with 12 bases identical to TRBD2. From germline, CDR1 is SGHRS and CDR2 YFSETQ. The CDR3 length is 18 residues. V was pared by 1 base and J by 3 bases, with 8 bases of the junction left unmatched. CDR3 DNA: TGCGCCAGCAGCTTGAAGAGACTAGCGGGGGCCCTCTACAATGAGCAGTTCTTC. Its translation is CASSLKRLAGALYNEQFF.

This chain connects TRBV18 to TRBJ1-1; TRBD1 agrees at 9 bases. Germline assignment: CDR1 KGHSH and CDR2 LQKENI. V shed 1 base and J 7 bases; nucleotides not matched to a gene: 1. The CDR3 consists of 13 residues. The CDR3 spells CASSPRGQGEAFF. The CDR3 nucleotides read TGTGCCAGCTCACCACGGGGACAGGGTGAAGCTTTCTTT. Filled out from reference TRBV18 and TRBJ1-1, the complete variable domain reads NAGVMQNPRHLVRRRGQEARLRCSPMKGHSHVYWYRQLPEEGLKFMVYLQKENIIDESGMPKERFSAEFPKEGPSILRIQQVVRGDSAAYFCASSPRGQGEAFFGQGTRLTVV.

The CDR3: CASSEDRTGQTSYEQYF. The CDR3 DNA follows: TGTGCCAGCAGTGAGGATCGGACAGGACAAACCTCCTACGAGCAGTACTTC. The chain joins TRBV25-1 to TRBJ2-7; 7 bases match TRBD1. CDR3 size: 17 residues. V was pared by 3 bases and J by 0 bases, with 11 bases of the junction left unmatched. Germline CDR1 is MGHDK and CDR2 is SYGVNS.

This clonotype turned up a few times. The CDR3 sequence is CASSQVGQRLSGIQYF. The DNA for the CDR3 is TGCGCCAGCAGCCAGGTGGGACAGAGGCTGAGCGGCATTCAGTACTTC. V is TRBV4-1 and J is TRBJ2-4; 7 bases line up with TRBD1. The CDR3 has 16 amino acids. With V trimmed by 3 bases and J by 9 bases, 14 bases remained unmatched. CDR1 is MGHRA, CDR2 YSYEKL, per germline.

With respect to this clonotype: The junction departs from the called germline gene at one end, perhaps through a read error. The rearrangement joins TRBV7-8 to TRBJ1-5; D possibly corresponds to TRBD1 (5 bases). The CDR3 is made up of 14 amino acids. Germline V lookup: CDR1 SGHVS, CDR2 FQNEAQ. The CDR3 spells CASSPGTTNQPQHF. CDR3 DNA sequence: TGCGCCAGCAGCCCCGGGACTACCAATCAGCCCCAGCATTTT.

There are a few counts of this clonotype. The chain uses TRBV24-1 and TRBJ1-5; D gene uncertain. V dropped 9 bases and J dropped 7 bases, with 15 bases sitting between them. The CDR3 contains 13 residues. The germline V gene has CDR1 KGHDR and CDR2 SFDVKD. The CDR3 region is CATAPEGGQPQHF. CDR3 nucleotides: TGTGCCACCGCTCCCGAGGGTGGCCAGCCCCAGCATTTT.

J is TRBJ2-4 and V is TRBV6-2 or TRBV6-3, with a weak D call TRBD1 (6 bases). The J call may not be correct, given that the DNA end is closer to TRBJ2-7. The CDR3 spans 11 residues. Germline loops: CDR1 MNHEY, CDR2 SVGEGT. The CDR3 loop reads CAITQGYEQYF. The CDR3 DNA reads as TGTGCCATCACACAGGGCTACGAGCAGTACTTC.

CDR3 amino acids: CASRTQDFSGANVLTF. The CDR3 region has the DNA TGTGCCAGCCGGACTCAGGACTTCTCTGGGGCCAACGTCCTGACTTTC. The chain employs TRBV12-3 or TRBV12-4 and TRBJ2-6, with D possibly TRBD2 on 5 matching bases. The CDR3 is 16 residues long. Trimming left V 8 bases short and J 0 bases short, with 14 bases between.

This clonotype showed up just a few times. The J gene is TRBJ2-3, the V gene TRBV12-3 or TRBV12-4, with 7 bases that match TRBD2. The CDR3 extends over 14 amino acids. With V trimmed by 10 bases and J by 0 bases, 7 bases remained unmatched. The CDR3: CATGGAGSTDTQYF. Here the CDR3 DNA reads TGTGCCACCGGTGGAGCGGGGAGCACAGATACGCAGTATTTT.

The rearrangement links TRBV3-1 to TRBJ2-5, with TRBD2 identical over 10 bases. The tail of the sequence fits TRBJ2-7 better, so the J call may be wrong. The length of the CDR3 is 15 residues. Germline CDR1 LGHDT, CDR2 YNNKEL (reference sequence). In nucleotides, the CDR3 is TGTGCCAGCAGCCAAGACAGCGGGGGGGCCCGCGAGCAGTACTTC. Protein: CASSQDSGGAREQYF.

The CDR3 DNA is TGCAGCGTTCGAGAGCGGGGGGGTTACAATGAGCAGTTCTTC. It encodes CSVRERGGYNEQFF. The V gene is TRBV29-1, the J gene TRBJ2-1; 10 nucleotides match TRBD2. Germline V gene lookup returns CDR1 SQVTM and CDR2 ANQGSEA. This CDR3 is built from 14 residues. The J segment lost 4 bases and the V segment lost 5 bases, leaving 5 bases of the junction unmatched.

This clonotype was observed once. CDR3 protein: CASSRQGVTETQYF. CDR3 in DNA: TGTGCCAGCAGCCGCCAGGGGGTAACTGAGACCCAGTACTTC. The chain employs TRBV12-3 or TRBV12-4 and TRBJ2-7, with TRBD1 matching over 7 bases. With the DNA end fitting TRBJ2-5 better, the J assignment may be wrong. The CDR3 is made up of 14 amino acids.